This T cell receptor beta chain was sequenced for a study of blood T cells in healthy people across ages. A minimum of 6 million PBMCs was isolated per sample. At least 6 micrograms of total RNA were extracted per sample. A second 7 to 11 cycle PCR used barcoded and J-beta primers. Every molecule of cDNA carried a tag from a template-switch adaptor with 12 random nucleotides. TCRdb used MiXCR to reprocess the 5' RACE reads, holding one entry per CDR3 protein. The table lists 750,000 to 950,000 distinct CDR3 sequences, 20% to 30% of them singletons. This same sample was also part of a study on T cells of mothers and their children. That publication notes: The shaping of TCR recombination output by thymic selection is similar in related and unrelated pairs.

The TCR comes from a boy between 10 and 17 years old in good health. Sequenced: blood.

The CDR3 DNA reads as TGTGCCAGTAGTACCCGCGAGGACGAGCAGTACTTC. Amino acid sequence: CASSTREDEQYF. This chain uses TRBV19 with TRBJ2-7; D is uncertain. The CDR3 is 12 amino acids. Trimming took off 4 bases at V and 5 bases at J, with 9 bases between the two ends. Looked up from germline, CDR1 is LNHDA and CDR2 is SQIVND (reference sequence).